This T cell receptor (beta chain) was sequenced in a study of blood T cell repertoires in COVID-19 (dated by TCRdb to 2020 to 2021). For context, the study as a whole: The collaborator samples originated in the United States, Italy and Spain and spanned the acute and convalescent phases of COVID-19. A de-identified subject ID, COVID-19 status, age in years and sex were almost always included in the sample metadata. The prospective study material was composed of cDNA or gDNA derived from T cells, B-cell-depleted T cells, or PBMCs. The dataset comprised deeply sampled blood TCRbeta repertoires from subjects exposed to, actively infected with, or recovered from COVID-19. The repertoires were released in a freely available public database intended as a resource for research on the immune response to SARS-CoV-2. HLA class I and class II types, where available, came from metadata supplied by the sample provider rather than from assay-based typing. Samples came from the ongoing ImmuneRACE study (first 160 participants) plus 1,254 subjects from 6 global collaborators. What the work shows at the level of the full study, not this receptor alone: The quantity of clinical and demographic metadata differed by source and by participant and was supplied without curation.

Points on this clone: This clone's antigen is unknown. Per-nucleotide qualities are absent, and no much larger clonotype sits a single base away.

Collaborating institutions collected whole blood in K2EDTA tubes following their own protocols. For TCRbeta analysis, collaborators shipped samples in one of three forms: frozen whole blood, isolated PBMCs, or DNA extracted from either of those sample types. V sheds 1 base and J sheds 5 bases, leaving 12 bases between their ends. The CDR3 holds 15 amino acids from the cysteine to the phenylalanine. Just the 45-base CDR3 DNA is kept, in frame starting at base 1. Via the germline V gene, CDR1 is SGHVS and CDR2 FQNEAQ. The immunoSEQ Assay, a bias-controlled multiplex PCR, was used to amplify TCRbeta CDR3 regions from genomic DNA. Per the original workflow: Within the assay, amplification of reference gene primers was used to estimate how many nucleated cells each sample contained. Sequence reads were collapsed and filtered to measure the absolute abundance of every unique TCRbeta CDR3 rearrangement. For each sample, productive Simpson clonality was calculated by taking the square root of Simpson's diversity index across productive rearrangements. Entries here come from immuneACCESS through TCRdb and include only in-frame sequences with V and J called. Some clones fail to appear in such tables; in the studies checked, an unresolved V gene covers under half of the shortfall, and the cause of the remainder is unknown. That table supplies the V and J calls and clone size; D and trimming were determined from the DNA. For this sample the table gives some 350,000 clones, of which around nine tenths were detected only once. The top ten constitute about 2.9% of the sample.

This TCR derives from a human donor in a cohort sampled during active COVID-19. The sequenced sample was peripheral blood. The rearranged segments are TRBV7-8 and TRBJ1-5, and TRBD1 may be the D gene, going by 5 matching bases. The CDR3 protein is CASSLGRGTYQPQHF. The DNA reads TGTGCCAGCAGCTTAGGGAGGGGTACCTATCAGCCCCAGCATTTT.